This T cell receptor beta chain is drawn from a study of shared clonotypes between healthy human individuals (dated by TCRdb to 2020 to 2022). With regard to the full study: The cohort comprised a couple of women and a few men aged 18 to 49 years. For each donor, three plates each were used for CD4 naive and CD4 memory, two plates were used for CD8 naive, and one plate was used for CD8 memory. To increase sequencing depth and limit assay-specific biases, TCR repertoire library preparation and sequencing were carried out by different laboratories using diverse techniques. To estimate repertoire size and how much clonotypes are shared between individuals, the study performed deep sequencing of blood TCR repertoires from roughly five healthy adults. Per donor, leukapheresis produced somewhere between about 0.8 and 9 billion PBMCs. What the work shows at the level of the full study, not this receptor alone: Higher generation probabilities were observed for clonotypes shared by all four sorted-subset donors than for non-shared clonotypes. Only blood was sampled, and tissue TCR repertoires likely differ from those in blood. When a handful of donors were compared, the shared fraction of clonotypes was 5% to 6.5% for naive CD4, around 3.6% for naive CD8, roughly 2.3% for memory CD4, and roughly 0.43% for memory CD8. Pairwise subsampling indicated that sequencing depth was expected to affect the degree of clonotype sharing among donors. Rarefaction of sorted-subset datasets indicated incomplete sequencing despite the large sequencing depth. Because the study included a small number of donors, the genetic and exposure-history diversity represented was limited. Naive subsets generally had larger estimated clonotype richness than memory subsets did.

With regard to this clone: This clone's antigen is unknown. The record has no base qualities; no much larger clone is one base away.

Healthy HIV-negative adults with no recently reported acute infections or vaccinations were included as donors. Every donor was a Caucasian adult living in Nashville, Tennessee, USA. CD4+ T cells were enriched through magnetic negative selection, after which naive cells were positively selected on CD45RA and the remaining negative fraction served as the memory subset. After blood collection by leukapheresis, PBMCs were isolated using Ficoll-Histopaque density gradient centrifugation and then cryopreserved in the vapor phase of liquid nitrogen. Analytical flow cytometry was used to check the purity and quantity of every magnetically sorted T cell population. Each sorted fraction had its genomic DNA isolated and then quantified by UV absorbance on a Nanodrop 2000c. Using the deep immunoSEQ assay, TCR CDR3 regions were amplified from genomic DNA by multiplex PCR. For each cell subset, the extracted genomic DNA was distributed evenly across all wells of several immunoSEQ 96-well plates, and each plate served as one replicate. For sorted subsets, about 0.2 ug genomic DNA, equal to approximately 30,000 T cell genomes, was loaded into each replicate PCR. Purified libraries were quantified with a Qubit 3.0 fluorometer, sized on a Bioanalyzer 2100, and re-quantified with the KAPA Library Quantification kit. Every immunoSEQ 96-well plate was sequenced on a separate single-read 150-cycle Illumina NextSeq 550 flow cell. The original methods were these. The immunoSEQ output contained only junctional sequences without quality scores, so filtering could not match that applied to full-length reads. Sequences were annotated with PyIR, a Python wrapper for IgBLAST v1.9, using IMGT germline references to assign V/J genes and CDR3. Reads with weak V/J assignments (E-value above 1e-6), missing CDR3, stop codons, out-of-frame junctions, or ambiguous translated residues were removed. A V3J clonotype was defined by an identical inferred V gene, J gene, and CDR3 amino acid sequence. To compute the percentage overlap between repertoires, the number of shared unique clonotypes was divided by the size of the smaller repertoire. RTK rarefaction, the Chao1 estimator, and Recon v2.1 estimates of unobserved clonotypes were used to assess repertoire richness. For all TCRbeta clonotypes obtained by the gDNA method from several donors, generation probabilities were computed with OLGA. What TCRdb holds here is the immuneACCESS table cut down to in-frame rearrangements. Part of the clones is not present; checked against another copy, under half of the missing clones reflect an unresolved V gene, and the others are unexplained. The DNA was the basis for D and trimming; V, J and clone size are from that table. Across this sample there are around 1.4 million clones, with just under 99% seen only once. The ten largest clones represent 0.36% of the sample.

Sequences SGHTA (CDR1) and FQGNSA (CDR2) are obtained from the germline V gene. From the cysteine up to the phenylalanine, the CDR3 has a length of 16 residues. Only CDR3 DNA remains: 48 bases, in frame from the first base. V is cut back by 4 bases and J by 3 bases, with 7 bases in the junction unmatched. The sequencing input was naive CD4+ T cells sorted from blood. This specimen's cell subset or site label, per the study, means: CD45RA+ positively selected. The rearranged segments are TRBV7-2 and TRBJ1-2, with 11 bases in between that match TRBD1. The receptor was isolated from a man aged 25-40 years in good health. In nucleotides, the sequence is TGTGCCAGCAGCTCTCTTTTGGGACAGGGGGACTATGGCTACACCTTC. Its amino acids are CASSSLLGQGDYGYTF.